This T cell receptor beta chain originates from a study of glioma-infiltrating T cells after dendritic cell vaccination. This CDR3 contains 13 residues. Germline CDR1 and CDR2: SGHTA and FQGNSA. V was trimmed by 4 bases and J by 5 bases, leaving 11 bases between them. The sample's time point: after dendritic cell vaccination, including at tumor progression/relapse. Libraries were prepared by immunoSEQ multiplex PCR; TCRdb keeps only in-frame clonotypes and omits some of them. The data show 100,000 or so clones, roughly 89% seen once. The J gene is TRBJ1-1, the V gene TRBV7-2; TRBD1 might be the D (6 bases). Sequencing used blood, obtained after dendritic cell vaccination. The receptor was derived from a human donor with glioblastoma. The chain's CDR3 is CASSSQGGTEAFF. CDR3 nucleotide sequence: TGTGCCAGCAGCTCACAGGGAGGGACTGAAGCTTTCTTT. Drawing the rest from reference TRBV7-2 and TRBJ1-1, the complete variable domain is GAGVSQSPSNKVTEKGKDVELRCDPISGHTALYWYRQSLGQGLEFLIYFQGNSAPDKSGLPSDRFSAERTGGSVSTLTIQRTQQEDSAVYLCASSSQGGTEAFFGQGTRLTVV.